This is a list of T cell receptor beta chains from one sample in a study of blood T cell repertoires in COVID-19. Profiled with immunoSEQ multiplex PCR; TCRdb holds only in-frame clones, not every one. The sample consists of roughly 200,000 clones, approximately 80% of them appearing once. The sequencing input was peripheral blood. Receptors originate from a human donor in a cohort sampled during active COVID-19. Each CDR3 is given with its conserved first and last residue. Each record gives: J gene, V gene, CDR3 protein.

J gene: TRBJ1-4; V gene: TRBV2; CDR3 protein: CASSVSGLRTEKLFF
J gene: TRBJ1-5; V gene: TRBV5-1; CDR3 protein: CASSLNPHRGQPQHF
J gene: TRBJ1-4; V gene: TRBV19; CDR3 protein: CASSKQAKAREKLFF
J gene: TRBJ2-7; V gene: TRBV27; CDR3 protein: CASSPKQAGFSSSYEQYF
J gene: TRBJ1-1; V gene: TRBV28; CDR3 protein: CASRSTGWTEAFF
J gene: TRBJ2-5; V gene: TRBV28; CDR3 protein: CASSLLRLQQETQYF
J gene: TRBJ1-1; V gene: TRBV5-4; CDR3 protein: CASSYRTGFPEAFF
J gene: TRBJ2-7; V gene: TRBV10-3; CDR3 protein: CAISSAGGTYEQYF
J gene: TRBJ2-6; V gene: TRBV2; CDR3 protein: CAGGSGANVLTF
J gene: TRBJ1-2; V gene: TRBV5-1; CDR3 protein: CASSPLSFNYGYTF
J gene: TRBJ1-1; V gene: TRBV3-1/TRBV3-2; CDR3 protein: CASSQSSTEAFF
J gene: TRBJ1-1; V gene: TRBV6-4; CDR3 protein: CASSGEMNTEAFF
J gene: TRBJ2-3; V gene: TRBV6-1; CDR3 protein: CASSDSGEGTDTQYF
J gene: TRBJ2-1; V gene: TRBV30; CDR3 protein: CAWNTGTTYNEQFF
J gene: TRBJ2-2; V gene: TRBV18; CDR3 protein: CASSPDRAPGELFF
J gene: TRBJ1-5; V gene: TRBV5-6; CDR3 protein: CASSYSHTGWGNQPQHF
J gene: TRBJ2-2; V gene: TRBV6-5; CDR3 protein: CATYPRWGGTGELFF
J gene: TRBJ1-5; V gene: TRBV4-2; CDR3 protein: CASSLAGGGNQPQHF
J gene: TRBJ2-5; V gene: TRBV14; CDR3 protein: CASSQGAVPPIETQYF
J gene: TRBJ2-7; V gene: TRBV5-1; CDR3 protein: CASSEGGIQWYEQYF
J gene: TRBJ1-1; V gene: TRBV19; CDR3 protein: CASSIQGSINTEAFF
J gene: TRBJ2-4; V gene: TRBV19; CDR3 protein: CASSLQGSLKNIQYF
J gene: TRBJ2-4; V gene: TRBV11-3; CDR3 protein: CASSPGQGFNIQYF
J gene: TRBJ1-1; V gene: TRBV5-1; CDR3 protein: CASSRGGGMREAFF
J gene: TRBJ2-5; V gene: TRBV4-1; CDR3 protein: CASERDRGRGETQYF
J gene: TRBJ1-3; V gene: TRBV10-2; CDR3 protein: CASSGTGTGTGNTIYF
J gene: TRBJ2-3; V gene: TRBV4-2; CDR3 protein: CASSSRLAGAPDTQYF
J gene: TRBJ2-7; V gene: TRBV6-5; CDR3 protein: CASKQTGGFSYEQYF